The clone carrying this T cell receptor (beta chain) has ten or more counts. Its antigen is not identified. This sample was included in a study of molecular identifiers for immune sequencing clone quantification. Naive CD8 T cell sorting was performed on the CD8+CD4-CCR7+CD45RA+ phenotype. CDR3 length equals 14 residues. CDR1 is ENHRY and CDR2 is SYGVKD in the germline V gene. The ends were cut back, 0 bases at V and 7 bases at J, with 13 bases in the middle. TCRdb independently ran MiXCR on the PCR reads; one entry per CDR3 protein. The sample includes about 500,000 distinct CDR3 sequences, over 20% seen only once; the top ten take 0.7% to 0.95%. Study-level findings and limits: Highly expanded clone sizes could be underestimated by identical TCR molecules that share a barcode. Detection of one spiked Jurkat cell's TCR RNA reportedly worked in about a million naive cells.

The chain recombines TRBV10-3 with TRBJ2-7; TRBD2 might be the D (5 bases). Sequencing was done on a sample of naive CD8+ T cells from blood, with Jurkat cell RNA spiked in. Subset meaning: FACS-sorted CD8+CD4-CCR7+CD45RA+ naive T cells. The clonotype comes from a human donor in good health. Some libraries in this study had Jurkat cell RNA spiked in. The DNA for the CDR3 is TGTGCCATCAGTGAGTCGTCGGGGTACGGGGAGCAGTACTTC. This sequence encodes CAISESSGYGEQYF.